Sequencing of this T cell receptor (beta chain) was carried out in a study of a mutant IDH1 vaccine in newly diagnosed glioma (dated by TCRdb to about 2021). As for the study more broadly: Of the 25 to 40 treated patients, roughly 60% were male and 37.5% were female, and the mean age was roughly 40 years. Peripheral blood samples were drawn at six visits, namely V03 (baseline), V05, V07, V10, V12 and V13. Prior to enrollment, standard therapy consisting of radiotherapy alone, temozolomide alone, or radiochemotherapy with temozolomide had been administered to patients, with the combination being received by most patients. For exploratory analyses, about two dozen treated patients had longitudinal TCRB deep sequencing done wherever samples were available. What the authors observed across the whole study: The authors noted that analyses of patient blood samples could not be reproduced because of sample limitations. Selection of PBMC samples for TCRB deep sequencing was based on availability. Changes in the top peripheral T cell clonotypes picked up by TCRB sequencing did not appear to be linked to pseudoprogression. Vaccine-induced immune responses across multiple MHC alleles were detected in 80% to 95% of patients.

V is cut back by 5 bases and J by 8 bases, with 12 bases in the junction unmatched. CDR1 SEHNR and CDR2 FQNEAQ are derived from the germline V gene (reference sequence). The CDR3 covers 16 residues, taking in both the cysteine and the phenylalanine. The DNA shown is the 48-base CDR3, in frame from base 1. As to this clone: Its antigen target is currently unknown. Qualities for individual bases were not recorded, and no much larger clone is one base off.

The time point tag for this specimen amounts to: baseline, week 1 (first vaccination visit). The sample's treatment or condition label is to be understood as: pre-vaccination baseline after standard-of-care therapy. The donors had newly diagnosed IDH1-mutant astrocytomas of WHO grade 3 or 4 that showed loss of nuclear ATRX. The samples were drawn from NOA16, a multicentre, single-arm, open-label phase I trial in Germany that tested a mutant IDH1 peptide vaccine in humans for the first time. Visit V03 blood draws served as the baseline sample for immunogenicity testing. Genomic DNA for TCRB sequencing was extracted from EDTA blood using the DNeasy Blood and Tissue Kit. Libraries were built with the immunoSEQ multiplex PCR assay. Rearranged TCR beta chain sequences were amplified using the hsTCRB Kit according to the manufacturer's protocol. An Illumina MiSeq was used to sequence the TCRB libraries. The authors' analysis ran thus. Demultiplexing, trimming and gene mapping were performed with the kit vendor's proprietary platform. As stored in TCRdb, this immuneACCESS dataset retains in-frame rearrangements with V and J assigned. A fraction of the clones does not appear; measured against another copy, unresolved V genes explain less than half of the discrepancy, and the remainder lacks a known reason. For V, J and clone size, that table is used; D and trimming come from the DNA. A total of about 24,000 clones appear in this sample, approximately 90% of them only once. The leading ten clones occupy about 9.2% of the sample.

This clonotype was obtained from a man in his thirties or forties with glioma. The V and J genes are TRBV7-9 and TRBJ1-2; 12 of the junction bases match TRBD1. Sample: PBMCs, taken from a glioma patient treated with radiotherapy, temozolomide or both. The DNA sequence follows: TGTGCCAGCAGCGCTTCCAGGGACAGGGGGCGGCCGGGCTACACCTTC. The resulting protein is CASSASRDRGRPGYTF.